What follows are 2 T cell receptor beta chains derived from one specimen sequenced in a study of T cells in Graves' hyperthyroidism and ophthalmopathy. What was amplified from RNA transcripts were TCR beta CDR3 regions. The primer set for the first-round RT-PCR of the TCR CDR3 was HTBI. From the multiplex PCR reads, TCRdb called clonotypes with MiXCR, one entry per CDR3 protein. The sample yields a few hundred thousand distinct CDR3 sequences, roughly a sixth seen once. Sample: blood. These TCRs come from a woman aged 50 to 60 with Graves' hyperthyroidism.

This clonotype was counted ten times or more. The CDR3 nucleotides read TGTGCCAGCAGCCAAGGAGAGACAGGGGGGAACTACGAGCAGTACTTC. This encodes CASSQGETGGNYEQYF. The chain links TRBV3-1 to TRBJ2-7, with 9 bases aligning to TRBD1. The CDR3 runs 16 residues. The V gene's germline CDR1 is LGHDT and CDR2 YNNKEL (reference sequence). V lost 1 base and J lost 3; bases outside the gene matches: 7.

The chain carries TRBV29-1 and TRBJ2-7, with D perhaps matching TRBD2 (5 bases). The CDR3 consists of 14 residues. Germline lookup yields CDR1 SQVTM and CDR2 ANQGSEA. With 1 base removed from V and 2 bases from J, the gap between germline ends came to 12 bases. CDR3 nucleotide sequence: TGCAGCGTTGAAGGGACTGGCCCAGCCTACGAGCAGTACTTC. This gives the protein CSVEGTGPAYEQYF.